These T cell receptor beta chains were read from a single sample in a study of blood T cell repertoires in COVID-19. Libraries were prepared by immunoSEQ multiplex PCR; TCRdb keeps only in-frame clonotypes and omits some of them. This table holds about 240,000 clones, about nine tenths found once. Sequenced: peripheral blood. The receptors were sampled from a man aged 60-69 years who had recovered from COVID-19. The CDR3 runs from the conserved cysteine through the conserved F or W. The order of the fields is clone size, V gene, CDR3 length, J gene, CDR3 protein. Where a row states a size, it is once, few, many or the class of an expanded clone; other rows omit it.

-	TRBV5-5	14	TRBJ2-3	CASSRSGAQDTQYF
-	TRBV7-8	13	TRBJ2-5	CASSLAGPETQYF
-	TRBV19	14	TRBJ1-3	CASMGAALGNTIYF
-	TRBV28	18	TRBJ2-6	CASRSIFRAYSGANVLTF
-	TRBV6-1	14	TRBJ1-4	CASSEPRGDEKLFF
-	TRBV25-1	16	TRBJ2-5	CASSEYRPGGQETQYF
-	TRBV10-3	14	TRBJ2-3	CAIKLARSTDTQYF
-	TRBV24-1	15	TRBJ2-5	CATSDSSGGSETQYF
-	TRBV18	14	TRBJ1-1	CASSPDSGGIEAFF
once	TRBV5-1	20	TRBJ2-1	CASSFPRGDRRVDSYNEQFF
-	TRBV18	14	TRBJ2-2	CASSPPAGTGELFF
-	TRBV5-6	16	TRBJ1-2	CASSLGSPDRKYGYTF
-	TRBV18	16	TRBJ2-1	CASSPPGQRVINEQFF
-	TRBV27	17	TRBJ2-2	CASRDPPGTANTGELFF
-	TRBV6-5	13	TRBJ2-5	CASRATGSETQYF
-	TRBV2	18	TRBJ2-1	CASSEFLRVGGNYNEQFF
-	TRBV24-1	16	TRBJ2-1	CATRSGGERIYNEQFF
few	TRBV5-5	14	TRBJ2-7	CASHPVDSPWEQYF
-	TRBV5-1	15	TRBJ1-3	CASSPGHDSGNTIYF
-	TRBV9	17	TRBJ2-1	CASSVPGQLSSYNEQFF
once	TRBV5-1	16	TRBJ1-1	CASSLAGGRVVTEAFF
-	TRBV6-4	16	TRBJ1-3	CASSDRTGGAGNTIYF
-	TRBV9	12	TRBJ2-1	CASSVDNGGQFF
-	TRBV3-1/TRBV3-2	16	TRBJ2-2	CASSQDGAGRGGELFF
-	TRBV4-2	19	TRBJ2-5	CASSQDGPRASGVQETQYF
once	TRBV19	16	TRBJ2-7	CASSIPRRGGYYEQYF
-	TRBV6-5	16	TRBJ2-6	CASSYSSDSGANVLTF
-	TRBV18	15	TRBJ2-3	CASSPSGLATDTQYF
-	TRBV30	16	TRBJ2-1	CAWSKRAGQGMDEQFF
-	TRBV21-1	20	TRBJ1-4	CASSPSHGTGSTPTNEKLFF
-	TRBV5-1	16	TRBJ2-2	CASSLWLAGNTGELFF
-	TRBV6-5	14	TRBJ1-4	CASSHAGSNEKLFF
-	TRBV4-1	14	TRBJ2-1	CASSRGGHNNEQFF
many	TRBV2	16	TRBJ1-6	CASSKQGAFVNSPLHF
-	TRBV10-3	13	TRBJ2-3	CATLRPGGDTQYF
-	TRBV5-5	16	TRBJ2-5	CASSQTSGGTWETQYF
-	TRBV6-6	16	TRBJ2-7	CASTPPGSGMRGEQYF
-	TRBV12-5	15	TRBJ2-3	CASGLFLADTDTQYF
-	TRBV5-1	14	TRBJ2-5	CASRPQGSQETQYF
few	TRBV7-9	13	TRBJ1-3	CASSLESGNTIYF
-	TRBV6-5	14	TRBJ2-4	CASSYSSPGNIQYF
-	TRBV18	16	TRBJ1-5	CASSPSGLRGTQPQHF
-	TRBV14	17	TRBJ2-3	CASSHGLAGGPSDTQYF
once	TRBV19	15	TRBJ1-6	CASSRDRSLQSPLHF
-	TRBV5-5	12	TRBJ1-1	CASSFERAEAFF
-	TRBV2	14	TRBJ1-1	CASRDHGGVTEAFF
-	TRBV19	16	TRBJ2-7	CASSKFAGTSSYEQYF
-	TRBV4-1	15	TRBJ2-3	CASSQVGQGKDTQYF
-	TRBV12-3/TRBV12-4	13	TRBJ1-2	CASSGQGNYGYTF